The source of this T cell receptor beta chain is a study of blood T cell repertoires in COVID-19. The V and J ends lost 6 bases and 7 bases, in that order; junction bases with no gene match: 8. There are 14 residues in the CDR3. Germline CDR1 and CDR2: ENHRY and SYGVKD. Two negative PCRs, clearance, or symptom resolution characterized the recovered Cohort 3 donors. The table came from immunoSEQ multiplex PCR; TCRdb's copy has only in-frame clones and leaves some out. The sample has some 320,000 clones; over 85% are singletons. This clone was found a few times. V is TRBV10-3 and J is TRBJ1-4; 7 bases are shared with TRBD1. Sequencing was done on a sample of PBMCs or T cells enriched from blood (not recorded which). The clonotype originates from a man between 60 and 75 years old who had recovered from COVID-19. CDR3 amino acids: CAISEGATGEKLFF. In DNA, the CDR3 is TGTGCCATCAGCGAGGGGGCGACAGGTGAAAAACTGTTTTTT.